This T cell receptor (beta chain) was observed in a study of shared clonotypes between healthy human individuals. Trimming at V came to 0 bases and at J to 7 bases, leaving 5 bases not matched to a gene. Germline CDR1 is SGDLS and CDR2 is YYNGEE. The CDR3 runs to 14 residues. Regarding this clone: Its matching antigen is unknown.

Naive-designated CD8 cells lacked CD45RO, were positively enriched for CCR7, and omitted terminally differentiated effector memory CD45RA+ cells. TCRdb's table, derived via immunoSEQ multiplex PCR, lists solely in-frame clones and lacks some. The sample lists hundreds of thousands of clones, about 97% occurring once. Points from the study as a whole: The study found roughly 5% of naive CD4 clonotypes shared across a few donors.

Sequencing was done on a sample of naive CD8+ T cells sorted from blood. The rearrangement joins TRBV9 to TRBJ2-7, with 9 bases aligning to TRBD2. This receptor was identified in a man aged 25 to 40 in good health. The CDR3 here is CASSVGGRAWEQYF. The CDR3 bases are TGTGCCAGCAGCGTAGGCGGGAGGGCCTGGGAGCAGTACTTC.